Presented here are 5 T cell receptor beta chains from one specimen sequenced in a study of control samples from healthy donors and cancer patients. Libraries were prepared by immunoSEQ multiplex PCR; TCRdb keeps only in-frame clonotypes and omits some of them. Found here are around 100,000 clones, roughly 92% of them singletons; the top ten hold approximately 3%. Sequencing used blood. Receptors originate from a human donor in good health. The donor label of this sample is uncertain.

Only a few counts were recorded for this clone. J is TRBJ1-2 and V is TRBV10-3; maybe TRBD1 (6 bases). The CDR3 consists of 16 residues. Between the trimmed V and J ends, which lost 2 bases and 3 bases, there was a span of 16 bases. Germline CDR1 reads ENHRY; CDR2 reads SYGVKD. The chain's CDR3 is CAISESGTFGDYGYTF. CDR3 coding DNA: TGTGCCATCAGTGAGAGTGGGACATTTGGGGACTATGGCTACACCTTC.

The gene calls are TRBV11-2 and TRBJ2-7; maybe TRBD1 (7 bases). CDR3 length equals 15 residues. V was pared by 1 base and J by 3 bases, with 13 bases between. Per the germline V gene, CDR1 is SGHAT and CDR2 is FQNNGV. This CDR3 reads CASSLGQGEVYEQYF. CDR3 nucleotides: TGTGCCAGCAGCTTAGGCCAGGGGGAGGTCTACGAGCAGTACTTC. The whole variable domain, filled in from reference TRBV11-2 and TRBJ2-7, reads EAGVAQSPRYKIIEKRQSVAFWCNPISGHATLYWYQQILGQGPKLLIQFQNNGVVDDSQLPKDRFSAERLKGVDSTLKIQPAKLEDSAVYLCASSLGQGEVYEQYFGPGTRLTVT.

J is TRBJ2-1 and V is TRBV20-1; D unclear. Germline CDR1 is DFQATT and CDR2 is SNEGSKA (reference sequence). CDR3 length equals 11 residues. Trimming removed 0 bases from V and 12 bases from J, with 9 bases in between. CDR3 bases: TGCAGTGCTAGAGATAGCCGGTTGCAGTTCTTC. It translates to CSARDSRLQFF.

The rearrangement joins TRBV10-3 to TRBJ2-7, with 10 positions matching TRBD1. The junction had 3 bases not matched to a gene; V was cut back by 2 bases and J by 5 bases. The CDR3 spans 14 residues. Germline CDR1 and CDR2: ENHRY and SYGVKD. In DNA form, the CDR3 reads TGTGCCATCAGTGAGGGGGACAGGGGCGACGAGCAGTACGTC. Protein sequence: CAISEGDRGDEQYV.

This clone was found once. V and J are TRBV6-2 or TRBV6-3 and TRBJ1-4, with a possible D match to TRBD1 (6 bases). Trimming cost V 5 bases and J 10 bases, with 17 bases left between them. The CDR3 has 14 amino acids. CDR1 is MNHEY, CDR2 SVGEGT, per germline. CDR3: CASSDDRTVAKLFF. The DNA of the CDR3 is TGTGCCAGCAGTGACGATCGGACAGTTGCAAAACTGTTTTTT.